This T cell receptor (beta chain) was obtained from a study of graft-versus-host responses after intestinal transplantation. CDR3 length: 13 residues. Per the germline V gene, CDR1 is SGHAT and CDR2 is FQNNGV. Trimming took 5 bases from V and 1 from J, leaving 8 bases between them. Study conclusions and caveats: Recipient marrow contained GvH clones, some of which appeared first in ileum or blood.

Comments on this clone: The antigen remains unidentified.

Sequencing was performed with immunoSEQ multiplex PCR; in TCRdb, only in-frame clones are kept and a portion is missing. This sample has about 41,000 clones, with about 95% found just once. This specimen was unstimulated CD8+ T cells sorted from spleen or lymph node cells, taken before transplant. The sequence derives from a human donor who was the organ donor for an intestinal transplant. The rearrangement joins TRBV11-2 to TRBJ1-1, with D uncertain. CDR3 sequence reads: CASSIGTNTEAFF. CDR3 DNA: TGTGCCAGCAGCATTGGAACGAACACTGAAGCTTTCTTT.